Each of the 27 T cell receptor beta chains below was sequenced from the same sample in a study of CD8 T cells in ankylosing spondylitis (dated by TCRdb to about 2017). The library was prepared using 5' RACE. Sequenced on an Illumina HiSeq 2500. The public reads were reprocessed in TCRdb via fastp at Q25 and MiXCR, keeping in-frame beta chains. Rows with one shared CDR3 protein collapse into an entry with the most common genes and DNA. Recorded for this sample are approximately 260,000 distinct CDR3 sequences; over 8.5% of them occurred a single time. Nearly 7% of the sample comes from the top ten. Sample: blood, either unsorted or a sorted T cell fraction (not recorded which). The receptors shown here come from a male donor with ankylosing spondylitis or in good health (not recorded which).

This clonotype was counted many times. The J gene is TRBJ1-5, the V gene TRBV7-8, with 9 bases identical to TRBD1. The germline V gene has CDR1 SGHVS and CDR2 FQNEAQ. With 4 bases clipped from V and 2 bases from J, the junction kept 3 bases outside the gene matches. The CDR3 has 15 amino acids. The CDR3 nucleotides read TGTGCCAGCAGCTCAAGACAGGGGGGCAATCAGCCCCAGCATTTT. Encoded protein: CASSSRQGGNQPQHF.

This clonotype was recorded at least ten times. The rearrangement links TRBV20-1 to TRBJ1-6; a weak D match, TRBD1 (5 bases). V was shortened by 3 bases and J by 8 bases, with 17 bases between the two germline ends. The germline CDR1 and CDR2 sequences are DFQATT and SNEGSKA (reference sequence). This CDR3 is built from 15 residues. The CDR3 sequence is CSARGVGQTDSPLHF. The CDR3 nucleotides read TGCAGTGCTAGGGGGGTCGGACAAACGGATTCACCCCTCCACTTT.

This clonotype showed up many times. V usage is TRBV4-2 and J usage is TRBJ1-1; 9 nucleotides align to TRBD1. V was pared by 0 bases and J by 4 bases, with 3 bases of the junction left unmatched. Germline CDR1 and CDR2: LGHNA and YNFKEQ. This CDR3 contains 15 residues. The CDR3 DNA follows: TGTGCCAGCAGCCAAGACGGGACAGGGCTCACTGAAGCTTTCTTT. The encoded protein is CASSQDGTGLTEAFF.

The chain couples TRBV5-1 to TRBJ2-4, with 10 bases lining up with TRBD1. Per the germline V gene, CDR1 is SGHRS and CDR2 is YFSETQ. With V trimmed by 4 bases and J by 1 base, 5 bases remained unmatched. The CDR3 loop spans 16 amino acids. The CDR3 DNA reads TGCGCCAGCAGCCCGACAGGGGGCCTGGCCAAAAACATTCAGTACTTC. The encoded protein is CASSPTGGLAKNIQYF.

This clonotype was detected many times. This rearrangement joins TRBV9 to TRBJ2-5; TRBD1 agrees at 7 bases. This CDR3 is 14 amino acids long. CDR1 and CDR2 from the germline V gene are SGDLS and YYNGEE. V lost 3 bases, J lost 5 bases, and 7 bases stayed unmatched. The CDR3 region has the DNA TGTGCCAGCAGCGGTGAGGGGGCGAGGGAGACCCAGTACTTC. Translated: CASSGEGARETQYF.

This clonotype occurred many times. V usage is TRBV12-3 or TRBV12-4 and J usage is TRBJ2-7; D is ambiguous. The CDR3 extends over 12 amino acids. The V and J ends lost 6 bases and 2 bases respectively, with 8 bases between them. The CDR3 DNA reads TGTGCCAGCAGACGTGGTCCCTACGAGCAGTACTTC. Encoded protein: CASRRGPYEQYF.

This clonotype was counted at least ten times. The rearrangement joins TRBV20-1 to TRBJ1-5, with 9 bases aligning to TRBD1. This CDR3 contains 14 residues. V gave up 4 bases and J gave up 5 bases; unmatched junction bases: 6. In germline, CDR1 is DFQATT, CDR2 SNEGSKA (reference sequence). The CDR3 DNA sequence: TGCAGTGCTACCGGACAGGGGAGGGATCAGCCCCAGCATTTT. This codes for CSATGQGRDQPQHF.

The sample holds a few counts of this clonotype. The rearrangement joins TRBV3-1 to TRBJ2-7; D ambiguous. The V and J ends lost 1 base and 8 bases respectively, with 6 bases between them. CDR3 length: 11 residues. CDR1 is LGHDT, CDR2 YNNKEL, per germline (reference sequence). The DNA of the CDR3 is TGTGCCAGCAGCCAAGGATCTAAGCAGTACTTC. This translates into CASSQGSKQYF.

The sample holds many counts of this clonotype. V gene TRBV5-1 combines with J gene TRBJ2-5, with a weak D call TRBD2 (6 bases). Looked up from germline, CDR1 is SGHRS and CDR2 is YFSETQ. The CDR3 loop spans 14 amino acids. V shed 8 bases and J shed 5 bases, with 19 bases lying between them. The DNA of the CDR3 is TGCGCCAGTAGACCCCCGCTAGCGAGTGAGACCCAGTACTTC. This encodes CASRPPLASETQYF. Complete variable domain (other parts from reference TRBV5-1 and TRBJ2-5): KAGVTQTPRYLIKTRGQQVTLSCSPISGHRSVSWYQQTPGQGLQFLFEYFSETQRNKGNFPGRFSGRQFSNSRSEMNVSTLELGDSALYLCASRPPLASETQYFGPGTRLLVL.

This clonotype was seen ten or more times. V and J are TRBV5-5 and TRBJ1-1, with 7 bases matching TRBD1. This CDR3 is built from 15 residues. The V segment lost 3 bases and the J segment 5 bases; nucleotides outside the gene matches: 10. The germline CDR1 and CDR2 sequences are SGHKS and YYEKEE (reference sequence). The CDR3 DNA reads as TGTGCCAGCAGCTCCCCGACAGGGTCGAGGACTGAAGCTTTCTTT. Amino acid sequence: CASSSPTGSRTEAFF.

This chain connects TRBV5-6 to TRBJ1-2; a weak D match, TRBD1 (6 bases). Trimming pared 1 base from V and 7 bases from J, leaving 8 bases between. The CDR3 is made up of 12 amino acids. The germline V gene encodes CDR1 SGHDT and CDR2 YYEEEE. Here the CDR3 DNA reads TGTGCCAGCAGCTTGTGGACAGCTGGCTACACCTTC. Translating gives CASSLWTAGYTF.

Many counts were recorded for this clonotype. The chain links TRBV6-2 or TRBV6-3 to TRBJ2-1, with 7 bases lining up with TRBD1. Germline trimming cut 7 bases from V and 3 bases from J; bases unmatched to any gene: 3. Per the germline V gene, CDR1 is MNHEY and CDR2 is SVGEGT. There are 13 residues in the CDR3. CDR3 amino acids: CASTDRDYNEQFF. The CDR3 nucleotides are TGTGCCAGCACCGACAGGGACTACAATGAGCAGTTCTTC.

This clonotype has a count of ten or more. The chain carries TRBV20-1 and TRBJ1-5; D unclear. In germline, CDR1 is DFQATT, CDR2 SNEGSKA (reference sequence). This CDR3 has 13 amino acids. V shed 5 bases and J shed 4 bases, with 12 bases lying between them. The chain's CDR3 is CSAPSGGNQPQHF. For the CDR3, the DNA is TGCAGTGCTCCCTCAGGTGGGAATCAGCCCCAGCATTTT.

The chain recombines TRBV6-2 or TRBV6-3 with TRBJ1-5; TRBD1 aligns across 12 bases. CDR1 and CDR2 from the germline V gene are MNHEY and SVGEGT. This CDR3 region has 17 residues. The junction had 5 bases not matched to a gene; V was cut back by 2 bases and J by 3 bases. CDR3 DNA sequence: TGTGCCAGCAGTTACCCCGGGACAGGGGGCTTCAATCAGCCCCAGCATTTT. Amino acids: CASSYPGTGGFNQPQHF.

This clonotype occurred many times. This sequence joins TRBV5-6 and TRBJ2-7; 9 bases fit TRBD1. Germline lookup yields CDR1 SGHDT and CDR2 YYEEEE. The CDR3 totals 14 residues. V dropped 3 bases and J dropped 2; count of bases not matched to a gene: 3. CDR3 nucleotides: TGTGCCAGCAGCTACGGGACAGGGACCTACGAGCAGTACTTC. Its translation is CASSYGTGTYEQYF.

This clonotype was observed at least ten times. The genes are TRBV5-6 and TRBJ2-3; 8 nucleotides match TRBD2. Per the germline V gene, CDR1 is SGHDT and CDR2 is YYEEEE. This CDR3 has 15 amino acids. The trim removed 1 base at V and 6 bases at J, leaving 7 bases unmatched. DNA for the CDR3: TGTGCCAGCAGCTTGCGCGGGACTAGTATTGATACGCAGTATTTT. Translating gives CASSLRGTSIDTQYF. Together with reference TRBV5-6 and TRBJ2-3, the CDR3 gives the full variable domain: DAGVTQSPTHLIKTRGQQVTLRCSPKSGHDTVSWYQQALGQGPQFIFQYYEEEERQRGNFPDRFSGHQFPNYSSELNVNALLLGDSALYLCASSLRGTSIDTQYFGPGTRLTVL.

This clonotype was counted at least ten times. The chain couples TRBV5-1 to TRBJ1-1, with 8 bases that match TRBD1. This CDR3 region has 14 residues. V dropped 4 bases and J dropped 7; count of bases not matched to a gene: 9. The germline V gene has CDR1 SGHRS and CDR2 YFSETQ. CDR3: CASSADQGAGEAFF. The DNA of the CDR3 is TGCGCCAGCAGCGCGGACCAGGGGGCGGGTGAAGCTTTCTTT.

This clonotype was detected ten times or more. The rearrangement uses TRBV6-1 and TRBJ2-4, with D perhaps matching TRBD1 or TRBD2 (5 bases each). This CDR3 has 14 residues. V was clipped by 6 bases and J by 0 bases, with 9 bases between them. CDR1 is MNHNS, CDR2 SASEGT, per germline. CDR3 residues: CASRDGAAKNIQYF. DNA for the CDR3: TGTGCCAGCAGAGACGGGGCAGCCAAAAACATTCAGTACTTC.

This clonotype was seen repeatedly, ten times or more. The chain has TRBV29-1 and TRBJ2-7; D is unresolved. The length of the CDR3 is 13 residues. Trimming took off 6 bases at V and 4 bases at J, with 16 bases between the two ends. Germline lookup yields CDR1 SQVTM and CDR2 ANQGSEA. CDR3 sequence reads: CSVYFPMRYEQYF. The CDR3 DNA follows: TGCAGCGTCTACTTCCCCATGAGATACGAGCAGTACTTC.

This clonotype was seen ten or more times. The rearrangement links TRBV20-1 to TRBJ1-6, with a weak D call TRBD1 (6 bases). The CDR3 totals 15 residues. CDR1 is DFQATT, CDR2 SNEGSKA, per germline (reference sequence). V was pared by 0 bases and J by 4 bases, with 10 bases between. The CDR3 bases are TGCAGTGCTAGAGAAGAAGGGGGTTATAATTCACCCCTCCACTTT. The encoded protein is CSAREEGGYNSPLHF.

This clonotype has ten or more counts. This chain links TRBV7-9 with TRBJ2-3; 9 nucleotides line up with TRBD2. V lost 5 bases to trimming and J lost 2 bases; unmatched junction nucleotides: 8. Germline V CDR1 and CDR2: SEHNR, FQNEAQ (reference sequence). CDR3 length equals 16 residues. The CDR3 loop reads CASSPPTSGTTDTQYF. The CDR3 DNA is TGTGCCAGCAGCCCTCCGACTAGCGGAACCACAGATACGCAGTATTTT. Drawing the rest from reference TRBV7-9 and TRBJ2-3, the complete variable domain is DTGVSQNPRHKITKRGQNVTFRCDPISEHNRLYWYRQTLGQGPEFLTYFQNEAQLEKSRLLSDRFSAERPKGSFSTLEIQRTEQGDSAMYLCASSPPTSGTTDTQYFGPGTRLTVL.

The table lists this clonotype with many counts. V and J are TRBV5-1 and TRBJ2-7; TRBD1 might be the D (5 bases). Germline loops: CDR1 SGHRS, CDR2 YFSETQ. The CDR3 length is 14 residues. The V gene lost 1 base and the J gene lost 2 bases, with 10 bases spanning the gap. The CDR3 DNA reads as TGCGCCAGCAGCTTGCCAGGGATCCCCTACGAGCAGTACTTC. Protein product: CASSLPGIPYEQYF.

This clonotype was picked up many times. V is TRBV14 and J is TRBJ2-7; D is uncertain. This CDR3 region has 12 residues. Trimming pared 2 bases from V and 7 bases from J, leaving 9 bases between. CDR1 is SGHDN, CDR2 FVKESK, per germline. The CDR3 coding sequence is TGTGCCAGCAGCCAAAGGTTAGGAGAGCAGTACTTC. This gives the protein CASSQRLGEQYF.

This clonotype was observed at least ten times. The V call is TRBV9, the J call TRBJ2-7; D unclear. The length of the CDR3 is 15 residues. CDR1 and CDR2 (germline): SGDLS, YYNGEE. Trimming shortened V by 2 bases and J by 2 bases, and 14 bases separated the two germline ends. CDR3 nucleotide sequence: TGTGCCAGCAGCGTGGCACCGGCCCCCACCTACGAGCAGTACTTC. Its translation is CASSVAPAPTYEQYF.

This chain uses TRBV11-2 with TRBJ2-5; tentative D call: TRBD2 (5 bases). Germline CDR1 and CDR2: SGHAT and FQNNGV. Between the trimmed V and J ends, which lost 0 bases and 6 bases, there was a span of 11 bases. The CDR3 spans 14 residues. CDR3 loop: CASSLDGRGQTQYF. The CDR3 DNA reads as TGTGCCAGCAGCTTAGATGGCCGAGGGCAGACCCAGTACTTC.

This clonotype was counted many times. This rearrangement joins TRBV7-2 to TRBJ2-5, with D unresolved. Germline V gene sequence: CDR1 SGHTA, CDR2 FQGNSA. The CDR3 is 16 amino acids. V was trimmed by 2 bases and J by 2 bases, leaving 15 bases between them. The DNA for the CDR3 is TGTGCCAGCAGCTTACAATCACCCGGAATTCAAGAGACCCAGTACTTC. Its translation: CASSLQSPGIQETQYF.

In its sample, this clonotype was seen many times. The V call is TRBV5-1, the J call TRBJ2-5; D may correspond to TRBD1 or TRBD2 (5 bases each). In germline, CDR1 is SGHRS, CDR2 YFSETQ. Trimming removed 4 bases at V and 2 bases at J, with 12 bases between. CDR3 size: 14 residues. This CDR3 reads CASSLVGVQETQYF. The DNA for the CDR3 is TGCGCCAGCAGCCTTGTGGGGGTTCAAGAGACCCAGTACTTC.